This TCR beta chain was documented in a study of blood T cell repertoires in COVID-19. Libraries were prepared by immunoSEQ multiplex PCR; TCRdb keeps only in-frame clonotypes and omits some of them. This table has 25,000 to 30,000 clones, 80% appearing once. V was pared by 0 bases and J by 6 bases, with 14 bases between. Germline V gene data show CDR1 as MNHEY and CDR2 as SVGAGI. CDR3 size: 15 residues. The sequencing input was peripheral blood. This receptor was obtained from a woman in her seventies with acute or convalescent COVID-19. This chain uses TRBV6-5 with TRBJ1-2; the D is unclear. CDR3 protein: CASSYSMRVKDGYTF. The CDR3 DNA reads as TGTGCCAGCAGTTACTCAATGAGGGTGAAGGATGGCTACACCTTC.